A single sample is the source of the 16 T cell receptor beta chains below, sequenced in a study of early T cells in non-severe SARS-CoV-2 infection. One entry per CDR3 protein, called by TCRdb with MiXCR from the 5' RACE reads. The sample records over 25,000 distinct CDR3 sequences, approximately 5.2% being singletons. Sequenced sample: whole blood. These receptors originate from an adult who was a healthcare worker with PCR-confirmed SARS-CoV-2 infection or an uninfected control (not recorded which).

This clonotype appeared many times. The chain couples TRBV7-3 to TRBJ2-2, with 9 positions matching TRBD1. The CDR3 runs 16 residues. Germline CDR1 reads SGHTA; CDR2 reads FQGTGA. Trimming removed 5 bases from V and 7 bases from J; junction bases left unmatched: 11. CDR3 region: CASSATGTGRHGELFF. The CDR3 DNA reads TGTGCCAGCAGCGCGACCGGGACAGGGCGGCACGGGGAGCTGTTTTTT.

This clonotype was observed many times. The V call is TRBV4-1, the J call TRBJ2-4, with 9 positions matching TRBD1. The CDR3 totals 15 residues. V was pared by 3 bases and J by 4 bases, with 4 bases of the junction left unmatched. CDR1 MGHRA and CDR2 YSYEKL come from the germline V gene. The CDR3 reads CASSHPQGAKNIQYF. CDR3 sequence (DNA): TGCGCCAGCAGCCACCCACAGGGGGCGAAAAACATTCAGTACTTC.

This clonotype was observed at least ten times. V and J are TRBV20-1 and TRBJ1-2, with D possibly TRBD1 on 6 matching bases. The ends were cut back, 0 bases at V and 3 bases at J, with 11 bases in the middle. The CDR3 loop spans 14 amino acids. CDR1 is DFQATT, CDR2 SNEGSKA, per germline (reference sequence). The CDR3 here is CSARDKNRDYGYTF. The CDR3 DNA is TGCAGTGCTAGAGATAAAAACAGGGACTATGGCTACACCTTC.

In this sample, this clonotype turned up many times. J is TRBJ1-5 and V is TRBV19; D ambiguous. The CDR3 totals 16 residues. Germline assignment: CDR1 LNHDA and CDR2 SQIVND (reference sequence). V was pared by 6 bases and J by 11 bases, with 26 bases between. Here the CDR3 reads CASRPRSDGRWSAQHF. CDR3 in DNA: TGTGCCAGTAGACCGCGTTCGGACGGACGTTGGTCAGCCCAGCATTTT. Full variable domain (outside the CDR3, taken from reference TRBV19 and TRBJ1-5): DGGITQSPKYLFRKEGQNVTLSCEQNLNHDAMYWYRQDPGQGLRLIYYSQIVNDFQKGDIAEGYSVSREKKESFPLTVTSAQKNPTAFYLCASRPRSDGRWSAQHFGDGTRLSIL.

The table lists this clonotype with many counts. The genes are TRBV6-5 and TRBJ2-5; D is ambiguous. V lost 0 bases, J lost 5 bases, and 10 bases lay in between. Germline CDR1 and CDR2: MNHEY and SVGAGI. The CDR3 totals 14 residues. CDR3 residues: CASSYSSFGETQYF. For the CDR3, the DNA is TGTGCCAGCAGTTACTCGTCATTTGGGGAGACCCAGTACTTC.

This clonotype was seen only once. The chain couples TRBV10-3 to TRBJ2-2, with 7 bases that match TRBD2. Per the germline V gene, CDR1 is ENHRY and CDR2 is SYGVKD. The CDR3 sequence is 15 residues long. After removal of 6 bases from V and 0 bases from J, the junction contained 4 bases not matched to a gene. In DNA form, the CDR3 reads TGTGCCATCAGGGAACTAGCGACGAACACCGGGGAGCTGTTTTTT. Its translation is CAIRELATNTGELFF.

In its sample, this clonotype was seen many times. The chain carries TRBV9 and TRBJ1-5; D gene unclear. The CDR3 has 13 residues. Looked up from germline, CDR1 is SGDLS and CDR2 is YYNGEE. V lost 3 bases and J lost 2, with 6 bases in between. The CDR3 DNA sequence: TGTGCCAGCAGCGATGGGGGCAATCAGCCCCAGCATTTT. Translation gives CASSDGGNQPQHF.

The genes are TRBV7-9 and TRBJ2-3; D is perhaps TRBD2 (6 bases). The CDR3 sequence is 18 residues long. The V gene's germline CDR1 is SEHNR and CDR2 FQNEAQ (reference sequence). With 1 base removed from V and 0 bases from J, the gap between germline ends came to 17 bases. CDR3 residues: CASSLDILRGPSTDTQYF. Written as DNA, the CDR3 is TGTGCCAGCAGCTTAGACATTTTGCGGGGACCAAGCACAGATACGCAGTATTTT.

This clonotype has ten or more counts. This chain uses TRBV9 with TRBJ2-5, with 9 bases that match TRBD1. The junction had 5 bases not matched to a gene; V was cut back by 0 bases and J by 5 bases. CDR3 size: 15 residues. Germline V gene lookup returns CDR1 SGDLS and CDR2 YYNGEE. The CDR3 protein is CASSVDGTGQETQYF. CDR3 nucleotide sequence: TGTGCCAGCAGCGTAGACGGGACAGGGCAGGAGACCCAGTACTTC.

V usage is TRBV15 and J usage is TRBJ2-3; a possible D gene is TRBD2 (6 bases). Per germline, CDR1 LNHNV and CDR2 YYDKDF (reference sequence). The CDR3 totals 14 residues. Trimming took off 3 bases at V and 0 bases at J, with 7 bases between the two ends. The CDR3 loop reads CATSRGLSTDTQYF. The CDR3 DNA reads as TGTGCCACCAGCAGGGGACTTAGCACAGATACGCAGTATTTT.

The rearrangement links TRBV29-1 to TRBJ1-1; perhaps TRBD1 as D (6 bases). Trimming removed 6 bases from V and 2 bases from J, with 16 bases in between. The CDR3 loop spans 14 amino acids. Germline V lookup: CDR1 SQVTM, CDR2 ANQGSEA. CDR3 nucleotides: TGCAGCGTACCCTACGGGACACTAAACACTGAAGCTTTCTTT. Its translation is CSVPYGTLNTEAFF. Based on the CDR3 plus reference TRBV29-1 and TRBJ1-1, the full variable domain is SAVISQKPSRDICQRGTSLTIQCQVDSQVTMMFWYRQQPGQSLTLIATANQGSEATYESGFVIDKFPISRPNLTFSTLTVSNMSPEDSSIYLCSVPYGTLNTEAFFGQGTRLTVV.

This clonotype showed up many times. The rearrangement links TRBV27 to TRBJ2-2; 8 nucleotides match TRBD2. J was trimmed by 4 bases and V by 10 bases; bases with no gene match: 11. CDR1 and CDR2 from the germline V gene are MNHEY and SMNVEV (reference sequence). The CDR3 length is 15 residues. The CDR3 region has the DNA TGTGCCACCCGCCCGGGGGGGCGTATCACCGGGGAGCTGTTTTTT. As protein: CATRPGGRITGELFF.

In its sample, this clonotype was seen many times. The rearrangement joins TRBV12-3 or TRBV12-4 to TRBJ1-3, with D possibly matching TRBD1 (5 bases). This CDR3 comprises 16 residues. Trimming shortened V by 1 base and J by 1 base, and 11 bases separated the two germline ends. The CDR3: CASSLGGSFSGNTIYF. CDR3 DNA: TGTGCCAGCAGTTTAGGGGGGAGCTTTTCTGGAAACACCATATATTTT.

This clonotype was seen at least ten times. The chain couples TRBV12-3 or TRBV12-4 to TRBJ2-1; D remains ambiguous. This CDR3 contains 15 residues. The germline V and J ends were trimmed by 1 base and 1 base, with 8 bases remaining between them. CDR3 sequence (DNA): TGTGCCAGCAGTTTAGTGTGGGGTTCCTACAATGAGCAGTTCTTC. Amino acids: CASSLVWGSYNEQFF.

This clonotype was observed a few times. The rearrangement uses TRBV7-6 and TRBJ2-1; 7 nucleotides match TRBD2. Germline CDR1 is SGHVS and CDR2 is FNYEAQ. The CDR3 extends over 15 amino acids. Trimming at V came to 1 base and at J to 4 bases, leaving 4 bases not matched to a gene. CDR3 amino acids: CASSLVLAEYNEQFF. Written as DNA, the CDR3 is TGTGCCAGCAGCTTAGTGCTAGCGGAGTACAATGAGCAGTTCTTC.

There are many counts of this clonotype. This sequence joins TRBV18 and TRBJ2-7, with D possibly being TRBD1 (7 bases). CDR1 is KGHSH, CDR2 LQKENI, per germline. V was clipped by 3 bases and J by 6 bases, with 12 bases between them. This CDR3 comprises 13 residues. CDR3 sequence: CASSPYRGGEQYF. The CDR3 coding sequence is TGTGCCAGCTCACCTTACAGGGGAGGCGAGCAGTACTTC. Supplemented by reference TRBV18 and TRBJ2-7, the full variable domain reads NAGVMQNPRHLVRRRGQEARLRCSPMKGHSHVYWYRQLPEEGLKFMVYLQKENIIDESGMPKERFSAEFPKEGPSILRIQQVVRGDSAAYFCASSPYRGGEQYFGPGTRLTVT.